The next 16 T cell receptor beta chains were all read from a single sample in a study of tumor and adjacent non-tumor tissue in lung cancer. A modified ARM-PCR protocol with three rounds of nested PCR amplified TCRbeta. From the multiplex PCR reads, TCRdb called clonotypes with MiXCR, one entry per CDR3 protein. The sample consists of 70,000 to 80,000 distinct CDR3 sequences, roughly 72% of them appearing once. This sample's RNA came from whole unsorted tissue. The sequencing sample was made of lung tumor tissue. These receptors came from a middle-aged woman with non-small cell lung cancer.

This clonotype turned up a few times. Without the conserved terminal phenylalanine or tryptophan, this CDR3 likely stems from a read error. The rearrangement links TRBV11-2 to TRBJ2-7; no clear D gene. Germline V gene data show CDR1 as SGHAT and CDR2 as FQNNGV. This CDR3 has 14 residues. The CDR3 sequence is CDCSLVSNSYEQYL. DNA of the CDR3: TGTGACTGCAGCTTAGTCTCAAACTCCTACGAGCAGTACCTC.

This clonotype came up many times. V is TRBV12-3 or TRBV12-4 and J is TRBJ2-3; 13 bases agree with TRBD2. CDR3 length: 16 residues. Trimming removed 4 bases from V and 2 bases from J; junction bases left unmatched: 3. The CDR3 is CASSSGTSGITDTQYF. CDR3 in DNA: TGTGCCAGCAGTTCAGGGACTAGCGGGATCACAGATACGCAGTATTTT.

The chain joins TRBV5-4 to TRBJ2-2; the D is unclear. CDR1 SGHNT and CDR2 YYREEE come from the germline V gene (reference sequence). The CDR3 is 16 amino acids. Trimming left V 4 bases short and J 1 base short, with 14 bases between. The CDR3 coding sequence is TGTGCCAGCAGCCTGCCGGCACAGTTGAACACCGGGGAGCTGTTTTTT. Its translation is CASSLPAQLNTGELFF.

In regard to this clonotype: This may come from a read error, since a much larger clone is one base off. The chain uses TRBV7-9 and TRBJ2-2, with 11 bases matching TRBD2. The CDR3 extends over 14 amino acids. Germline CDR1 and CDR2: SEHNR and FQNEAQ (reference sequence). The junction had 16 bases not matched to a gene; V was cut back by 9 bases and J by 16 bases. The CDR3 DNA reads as TGTGCCAGTCTAGCGGGAGGTCGGACCGGGGAGTGGTTTTTT. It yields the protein CASLAGGRTGEWFF.

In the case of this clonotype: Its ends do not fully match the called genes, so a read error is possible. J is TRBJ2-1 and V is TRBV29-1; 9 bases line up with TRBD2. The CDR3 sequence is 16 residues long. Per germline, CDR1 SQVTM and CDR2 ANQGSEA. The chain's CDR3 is CSVEAMTSGRGDEQFF. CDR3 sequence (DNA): TGCAGCGTTGAAGCAATGACTAGCGGAAGGGGGGATGAGCAATTCTTC.

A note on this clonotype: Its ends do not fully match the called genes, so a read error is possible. Here the CDR3 reads CANSLDPQRSYEQYF. The CDR3 region has the DNA TGTGCCAACAGCTTAGATCCCCAGAGATCCTATGAGCAGTACTTC. This chain links TRBV11-2 with TRBJ2-7; no reliable D call. This CDR3 is built from 15 residues. The germline gives CDR1 SGHAT, CDR2 FQNNGV.

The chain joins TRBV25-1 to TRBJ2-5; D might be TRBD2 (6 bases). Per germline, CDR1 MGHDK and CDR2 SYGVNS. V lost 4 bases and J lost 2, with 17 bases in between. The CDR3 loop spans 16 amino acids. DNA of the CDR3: TGTGCCAGCAGTGTAATGAGTGTTAGCGGACAAGAGACCCAGTACTTC. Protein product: CASSVMSVSGQETQYF.

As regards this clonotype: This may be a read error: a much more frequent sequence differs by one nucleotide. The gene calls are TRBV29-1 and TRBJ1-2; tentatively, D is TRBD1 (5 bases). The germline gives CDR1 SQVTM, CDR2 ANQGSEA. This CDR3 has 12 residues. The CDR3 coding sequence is TGCAACGGAATGACAGCCTCCTATGGCTTCACCTTC. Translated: CNGMTASYGFTF.

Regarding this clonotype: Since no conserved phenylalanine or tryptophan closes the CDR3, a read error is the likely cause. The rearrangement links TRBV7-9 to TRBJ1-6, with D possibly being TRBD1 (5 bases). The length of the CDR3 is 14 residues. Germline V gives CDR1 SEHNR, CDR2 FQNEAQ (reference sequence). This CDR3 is CTSSLTGDNSPLHS. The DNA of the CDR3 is TGTACCAGCAGCTTAACGGGGGATAATTCACCCCTCCACTCT.

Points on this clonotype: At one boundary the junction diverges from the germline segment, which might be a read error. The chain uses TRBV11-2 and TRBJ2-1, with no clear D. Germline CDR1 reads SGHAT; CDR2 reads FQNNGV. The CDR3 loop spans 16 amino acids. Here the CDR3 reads CTSSKTLPALYNEQFF. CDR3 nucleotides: TGTACCAGCAGCAAGACACTACCTGCACTGTACAATGAACAGTTCTTC.

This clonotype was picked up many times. Here the CDR3 reads CASSFFREDNQPQHF. The CDR3 DNA follows: TGTGCCAGCAGTTTTTTCAGGGAGGACAATCAGCCCCAGCATTTT. This chain joins TRBV28 and TRBJ1-5, with D perhaps matching TRBD1 (5 bases). The length of the CDR3 is 15 residues. Germline V gene lookup returns CDR1 MDHEN and CDR2 SYDVKM. Trimming removed 3 bases from V and 3 bases from J, with 12 bases in between. The full variable domain, completed using reference TRBV28 and TRBJ1-5, is DVKVTQSSRYLVKRTGEKVFLECVQDMDHENMFWYRQDPGLGLRLIYFSYDVKMKEKGDIPEGYSVSREKKERFSLILESASTNQTSMYLCASSFFREDNQPQHFGDGTRLSIL.

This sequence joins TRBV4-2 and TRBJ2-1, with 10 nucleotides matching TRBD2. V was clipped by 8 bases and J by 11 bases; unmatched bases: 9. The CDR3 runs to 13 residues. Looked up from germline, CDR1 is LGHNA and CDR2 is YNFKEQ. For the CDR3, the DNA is TGTGCCAGCGTGCTAGCGGGAGCCGGTAAGCAGTTCTTC. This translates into CASVLAGAGKQFF.

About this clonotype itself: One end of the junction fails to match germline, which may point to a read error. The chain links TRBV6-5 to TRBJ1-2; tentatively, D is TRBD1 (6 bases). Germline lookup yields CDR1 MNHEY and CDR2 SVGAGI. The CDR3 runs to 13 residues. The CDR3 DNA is TGTGCCAACAGTCCCACAGGGACCTATGACTACACCTTC. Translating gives CANSPTGTYDYTF.

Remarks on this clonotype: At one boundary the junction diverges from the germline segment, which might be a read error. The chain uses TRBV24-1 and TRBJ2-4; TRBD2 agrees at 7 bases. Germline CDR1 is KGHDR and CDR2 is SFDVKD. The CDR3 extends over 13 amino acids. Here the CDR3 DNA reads TGTGCCACCGGTGATCCGGGGAGGGACATTCAGTACTTC. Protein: CATGDPGRDIQYF.

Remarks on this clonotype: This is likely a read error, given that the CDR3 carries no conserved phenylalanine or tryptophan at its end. CDR3 nucleotides: TGTGTCAGCAGCTTAGTCTTAAACTCCTACGAGCAGTACATC. Translated, it gives CVSSLVLNSYEQYI. The rearrangement joins TRBV11-2 to TRBJ2-7; D gene unclear. This CDR3 contains 14 residues. Germline V gene sequence: CDR1 SGHAT, CDR2 FQNNGV.

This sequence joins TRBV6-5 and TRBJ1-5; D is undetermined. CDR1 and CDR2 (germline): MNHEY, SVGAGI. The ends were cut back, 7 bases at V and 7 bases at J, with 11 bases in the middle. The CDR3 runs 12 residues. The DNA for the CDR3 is TGTGCCAGCAATTATCCCTTACAGCCCCAGCATTTT. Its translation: CASNYPLQPQHF.